This T cell receptor (beta chain) was documented in a study of OX40 agonist ivuxolimab in advanced cancers. Only in-frame clones appear in the TCRdb table, and some are missing; sequencing was by immunoSEQ multiplex PCR. The sample includes about 29,000 clones, around 87% of them seen just once. Germline CDR1 reads PRHDT; CDR2 reads FYEKMQ (reference sequence). V lost 4 bases to trimming and J lost 6 bases, with 16 bases between them. The CDR3 runs to 15 residues. Exclusion of a patient followed from autoimmune disease history or systemic immunosuppression. This specimen consisted of CD4+ or CD8+ T cells sorted from blood, obtained in a trial of the OX40 agonist ivuxolimab. The TCR was taken from an adult with an advanced solid tumor such as melanoma, head and neck, liver or kidney cancer. The chain joins TRBV13 to TRBJ2-1; maybe TRBD2 (5 bases). The DNA for the CDR3 is TGTGCCAGCAGCTCGAGCGGAGAGACCTTCAATGAGCAGTTCTTC. This sequence encodes CASSSSGETFNEQFF.